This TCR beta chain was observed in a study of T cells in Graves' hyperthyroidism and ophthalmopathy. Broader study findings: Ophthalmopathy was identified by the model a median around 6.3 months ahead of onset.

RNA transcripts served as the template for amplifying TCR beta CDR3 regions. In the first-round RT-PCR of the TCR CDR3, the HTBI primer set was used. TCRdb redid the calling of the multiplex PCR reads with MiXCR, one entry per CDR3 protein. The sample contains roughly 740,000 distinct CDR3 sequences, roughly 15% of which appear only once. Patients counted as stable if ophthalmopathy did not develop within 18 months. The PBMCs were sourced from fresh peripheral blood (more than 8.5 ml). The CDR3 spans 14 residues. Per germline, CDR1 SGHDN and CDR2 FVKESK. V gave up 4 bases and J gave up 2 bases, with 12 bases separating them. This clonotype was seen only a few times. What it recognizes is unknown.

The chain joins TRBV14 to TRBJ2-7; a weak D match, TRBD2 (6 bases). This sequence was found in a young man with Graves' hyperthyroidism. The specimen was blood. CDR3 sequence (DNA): TGTGCCAGCAGCCCCTCGGCGGGAACCTACGAGCAGTACTTC. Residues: CASSPSAGTYEQYF.